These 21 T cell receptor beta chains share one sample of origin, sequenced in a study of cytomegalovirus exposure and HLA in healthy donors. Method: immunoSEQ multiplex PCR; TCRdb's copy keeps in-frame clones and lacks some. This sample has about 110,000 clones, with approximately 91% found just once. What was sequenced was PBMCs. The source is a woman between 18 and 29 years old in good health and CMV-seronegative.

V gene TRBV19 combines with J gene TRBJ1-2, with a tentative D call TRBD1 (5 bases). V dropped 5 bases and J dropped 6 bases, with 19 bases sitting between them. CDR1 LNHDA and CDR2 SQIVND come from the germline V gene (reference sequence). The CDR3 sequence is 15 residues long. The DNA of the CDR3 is TGTGCCAGTAGTCCCGACCCAGGGCTCCATGATGGCTACACCTTC. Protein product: CASSPDPGLHDGYTF.

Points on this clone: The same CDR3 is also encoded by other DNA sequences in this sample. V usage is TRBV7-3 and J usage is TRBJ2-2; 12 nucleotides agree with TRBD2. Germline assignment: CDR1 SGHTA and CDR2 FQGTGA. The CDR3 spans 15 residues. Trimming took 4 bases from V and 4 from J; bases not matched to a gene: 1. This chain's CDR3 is CASSSGLAGTGELFF. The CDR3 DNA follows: TGTGCCAGCAGCTCGGGACTAGCGGGCACCGGGGAGCTGTTTTTT.

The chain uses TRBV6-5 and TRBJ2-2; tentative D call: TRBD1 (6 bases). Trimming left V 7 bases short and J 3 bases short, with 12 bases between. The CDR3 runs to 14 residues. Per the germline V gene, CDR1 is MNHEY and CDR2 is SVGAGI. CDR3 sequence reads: CASTRGWYTGELFF. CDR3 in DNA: TGTGCCAGCACCAGGGGCTGGTACACCGGGGAGCTGTTTTTT.

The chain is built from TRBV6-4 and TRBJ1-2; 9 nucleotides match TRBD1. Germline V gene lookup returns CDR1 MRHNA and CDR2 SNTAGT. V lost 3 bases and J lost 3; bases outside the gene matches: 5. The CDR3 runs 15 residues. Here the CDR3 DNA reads TGTGCCAGCAGTGAGGGTGGGGACAGGGACTATGGCTACACCTTC. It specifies CASSEGGDRDYGYTF.

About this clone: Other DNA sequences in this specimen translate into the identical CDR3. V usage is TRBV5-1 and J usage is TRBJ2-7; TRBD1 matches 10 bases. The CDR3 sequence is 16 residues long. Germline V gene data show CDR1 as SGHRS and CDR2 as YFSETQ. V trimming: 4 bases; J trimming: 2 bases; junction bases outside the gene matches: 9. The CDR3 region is CASSREAGTGAYEQYF. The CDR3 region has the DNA TGCGCCAGCAGCCGTGAAGCCGGGACAGGGGCCTACGAGCAGTACTTC.

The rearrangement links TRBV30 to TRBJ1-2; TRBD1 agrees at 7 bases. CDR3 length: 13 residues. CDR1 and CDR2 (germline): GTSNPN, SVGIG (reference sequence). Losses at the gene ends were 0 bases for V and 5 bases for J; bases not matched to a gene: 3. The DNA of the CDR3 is TGTGCCTGGAGTGTAGGGACAGATTATGGCTACACCTTC. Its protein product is CAWSVGTDYGYTF.

The CDR3 sequence is CASSFPSGRPDEQYF. The CDR3 region has the DNA TGTGCCAGCAGCTTTCCTTCAGGGAGGCCTGACGAGCAGTACTTC. The J gene is TRBJ2-7, the V gene TRBV28, with D perhaps TRBD2 (6 bases). The CDR3 covers 15 residues. CDR1 is MDHEN, CDR2 SYDVKM, per germline. V was cut by 6 bases and J by 5 bases, with 20 bases left in between.

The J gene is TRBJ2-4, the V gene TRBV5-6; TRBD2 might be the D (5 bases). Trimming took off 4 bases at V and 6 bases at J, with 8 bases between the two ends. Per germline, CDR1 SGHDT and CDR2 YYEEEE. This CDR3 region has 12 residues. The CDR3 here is CASSREGNIQYF. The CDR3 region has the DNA TGTGCCAGCAGCCGCGAGGGAAACATTCAGTACTTC.

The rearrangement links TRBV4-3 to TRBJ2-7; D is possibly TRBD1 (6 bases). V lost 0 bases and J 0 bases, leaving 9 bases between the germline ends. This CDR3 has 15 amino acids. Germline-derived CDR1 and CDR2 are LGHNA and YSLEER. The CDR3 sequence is CASSQDLQGSYEQYF. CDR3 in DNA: TGCGCCAGCAGCCAAGATCTACAGGGCTCCTACGAGCAGTACTTC.

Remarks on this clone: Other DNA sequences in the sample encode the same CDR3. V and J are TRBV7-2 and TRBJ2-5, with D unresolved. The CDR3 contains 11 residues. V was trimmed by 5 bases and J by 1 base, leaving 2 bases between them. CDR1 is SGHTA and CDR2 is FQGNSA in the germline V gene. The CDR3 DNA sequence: TGTGCCAGCAGCCTCCAAGAGACCCAGTACTTC. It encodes CASSLQETQYF. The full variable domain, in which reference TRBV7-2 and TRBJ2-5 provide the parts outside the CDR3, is GAGVSQSPSNKVTEKGKDVELRCDPISGHTALYWYRQSLGQGLEFLIYFQGNSAPDKSGLPSDRFSAERTGGSVSTLTIQRTQQEDSAVYLCASSLQETQYFGPGTRLLVL.

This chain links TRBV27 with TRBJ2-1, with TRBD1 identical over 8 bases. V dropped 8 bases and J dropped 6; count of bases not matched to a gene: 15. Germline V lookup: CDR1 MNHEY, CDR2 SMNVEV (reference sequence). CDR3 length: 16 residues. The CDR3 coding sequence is TGTGCCAGCCGACAGGGGTTGGAGGGAGCTCGCAATGAGCAGTTCTTC. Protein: CASRQGLEGARNEQFF.

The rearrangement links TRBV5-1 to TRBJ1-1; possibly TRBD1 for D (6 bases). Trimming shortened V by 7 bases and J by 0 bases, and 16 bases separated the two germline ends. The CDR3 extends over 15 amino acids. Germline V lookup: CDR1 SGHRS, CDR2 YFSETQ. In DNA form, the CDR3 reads TGCGCCAGCGAAACAGGGTCTACCGTGAACACTGAAGCTTTCTTT. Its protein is CASETGSTVNTEAFF.

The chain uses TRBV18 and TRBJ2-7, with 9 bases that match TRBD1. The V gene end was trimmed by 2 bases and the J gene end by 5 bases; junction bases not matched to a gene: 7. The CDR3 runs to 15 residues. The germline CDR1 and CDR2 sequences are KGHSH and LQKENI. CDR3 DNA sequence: TGTGCCAGCTCACCAAAGTGGGACAGGGTACACGAGCAGTACTTC. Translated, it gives CASSPKWDRVHEQYF.

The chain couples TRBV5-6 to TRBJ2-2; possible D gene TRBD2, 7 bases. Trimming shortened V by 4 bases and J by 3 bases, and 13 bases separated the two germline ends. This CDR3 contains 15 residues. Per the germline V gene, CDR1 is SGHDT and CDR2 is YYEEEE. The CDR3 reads CASSPRGGDTGELFF. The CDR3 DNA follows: TGTGCCAGCAGCCCGAGGGGGGGGGACACCGGGGAGCTGTTTTTT.

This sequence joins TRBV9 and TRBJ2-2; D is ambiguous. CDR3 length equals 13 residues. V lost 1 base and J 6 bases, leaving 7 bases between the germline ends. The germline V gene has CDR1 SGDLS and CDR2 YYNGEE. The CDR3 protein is CASSVNTPGELFF. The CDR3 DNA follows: TGTGCCAGCAGCGTAAACACGCCCGGGGAGCTGTTTTTT.

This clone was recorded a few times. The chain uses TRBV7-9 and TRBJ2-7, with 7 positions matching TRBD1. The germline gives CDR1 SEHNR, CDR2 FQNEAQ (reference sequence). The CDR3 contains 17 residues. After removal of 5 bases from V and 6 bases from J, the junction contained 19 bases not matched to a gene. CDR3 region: CASSLDRAFSRRSEQYF. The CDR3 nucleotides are TGTGCCAGCAGCCTTGACAGGGCCTTTTCTCGGCGGAGCGAGCAGTACTTC. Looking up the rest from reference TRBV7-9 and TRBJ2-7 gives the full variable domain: DTGVSQNPRHKITKRGQNVTFRCDPISEHNRLYWYRQTLGQGPEFLTYFQNEAQLEKSRLLSDRFSAERPKGSFSTLEIQRTEQGDSAMYLCASSLDRAFSRRSEQYFGPGTRLTVT.

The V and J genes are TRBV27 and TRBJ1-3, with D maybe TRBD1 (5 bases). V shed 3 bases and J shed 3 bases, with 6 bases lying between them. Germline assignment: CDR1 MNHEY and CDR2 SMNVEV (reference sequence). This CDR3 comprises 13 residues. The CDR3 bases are TGTGCCAGCAGTTTCAGGGTTGGAAACACCATATATTTT. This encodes CASSFRVGNTIYF.

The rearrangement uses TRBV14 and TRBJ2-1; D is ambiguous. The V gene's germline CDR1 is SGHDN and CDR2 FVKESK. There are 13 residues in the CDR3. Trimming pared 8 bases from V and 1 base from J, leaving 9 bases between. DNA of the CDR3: TGTGCCAGCCAACTTAATTCCTACAATGAGCAGTTCTTC. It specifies CASQLNSYNEQFF. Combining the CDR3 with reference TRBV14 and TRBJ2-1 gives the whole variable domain EAGVTQFPSHSVIEKGQTVTLRCDPISGHDNLYWYRRVMGKEIKFLLHFVKESKQDESGMPNNRFLAERTGGTYSTLKVQPAELEDSGVYFCASQLNSYNEQFFGPGTRLTVL.

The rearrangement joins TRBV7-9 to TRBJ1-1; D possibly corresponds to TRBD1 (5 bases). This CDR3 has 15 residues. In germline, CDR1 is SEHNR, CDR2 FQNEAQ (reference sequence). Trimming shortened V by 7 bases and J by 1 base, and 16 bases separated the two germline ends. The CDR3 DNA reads TGTGCCAGCACCAAGGGGATCAGAGAGAACACTGAAGCTTTCTTT. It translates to CASTKGIRENTEAFF.

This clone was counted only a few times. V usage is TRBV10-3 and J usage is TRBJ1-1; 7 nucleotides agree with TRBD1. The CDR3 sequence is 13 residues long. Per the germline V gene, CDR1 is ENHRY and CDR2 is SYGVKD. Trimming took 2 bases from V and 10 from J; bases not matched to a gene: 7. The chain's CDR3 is CAISEPTRDRAFF. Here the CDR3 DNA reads TGTGCCATCAGTGAGCCAACCCGGGACAGAGCTTTCTTT.

The CDR3 sequence is CASSPSRTGGNQPQHF. The DNA of the CDR3 is TGTGCCAGCAGCCCATCTAGGACAGGGGGCAATCAGCCCCAGCATTTT. The rearrangement links TRBV28 to TRBJ1-5; TRBD1 aligns across 9 bases. This CDR3 has 16 amino acids. V shed 6 bases, J shed 2 bases, and the junction held 8 bases outside the gene matches. Germline CDR1 MDHEN, CDR2 SYDVKM.